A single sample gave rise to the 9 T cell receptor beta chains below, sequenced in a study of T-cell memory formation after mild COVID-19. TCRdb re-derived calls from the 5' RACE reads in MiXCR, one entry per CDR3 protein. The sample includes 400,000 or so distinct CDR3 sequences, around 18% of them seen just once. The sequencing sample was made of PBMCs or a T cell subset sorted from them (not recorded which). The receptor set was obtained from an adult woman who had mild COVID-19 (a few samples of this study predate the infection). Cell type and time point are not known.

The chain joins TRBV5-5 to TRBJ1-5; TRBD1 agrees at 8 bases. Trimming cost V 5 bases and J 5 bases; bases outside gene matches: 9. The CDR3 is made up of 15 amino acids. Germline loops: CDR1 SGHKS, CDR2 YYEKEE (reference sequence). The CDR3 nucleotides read TGTGCCAGCAGATTGACCGGACAGGGACATCAGCCCCAGCATTTT. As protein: CASRLTGQGHQPQHF. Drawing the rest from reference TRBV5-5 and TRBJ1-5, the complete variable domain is DAGVTQSPTHLIKTRGQQVTLRCSPISGHKSVSWYQQVLGQGPQFIFQYYEKEERGRGNFPDRFSARQFPNYSSELNVNALLLGDSALYLCASRLTGQGHQPQHFGDGTRLSIL.

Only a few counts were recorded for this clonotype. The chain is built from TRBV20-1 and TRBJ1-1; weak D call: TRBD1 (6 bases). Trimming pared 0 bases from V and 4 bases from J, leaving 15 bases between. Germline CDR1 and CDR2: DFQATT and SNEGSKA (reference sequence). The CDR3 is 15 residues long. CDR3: CSARDQRGGVTEAFF. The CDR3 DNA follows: TGCAGTGCTAGAGATCAAAGAGGGGGTGTCACTGAAGCTTTCTTT.

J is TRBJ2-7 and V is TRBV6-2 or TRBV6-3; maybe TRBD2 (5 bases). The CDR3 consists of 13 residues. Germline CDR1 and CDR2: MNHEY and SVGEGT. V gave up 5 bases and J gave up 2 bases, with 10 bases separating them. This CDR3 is CASSGGFTYEQYF. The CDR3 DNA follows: TGTGCCAGCAGTGGCGGGTTCACCTACGAGCAGTACTTC.

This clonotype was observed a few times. CDR3 region: CATGASGITDTQYF. CDR3 sequence (DNA): TGTGCCACCGGGGCTAGCGGAATCACAGATACGCAGTATTTT. J is TRBJ2-3 and V is TRBV24-1; TRBD2 matches at 7 bases. Germline CDR1 KGHDR, CDR2 SFDVKD. The ends lost 9 bases at V and 2 bases at J; junction bases unmatched: 7. The CDR3 has 14 residues.

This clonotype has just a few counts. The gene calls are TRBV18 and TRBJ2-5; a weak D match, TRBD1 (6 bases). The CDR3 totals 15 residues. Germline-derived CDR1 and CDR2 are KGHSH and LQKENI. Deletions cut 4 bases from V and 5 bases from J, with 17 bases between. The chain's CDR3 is CASSLGQTGWETQYF. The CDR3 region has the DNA TGTGCCAGCTCACTGGGACAAACTGGCTGGGAGACCCAGTACTTC.

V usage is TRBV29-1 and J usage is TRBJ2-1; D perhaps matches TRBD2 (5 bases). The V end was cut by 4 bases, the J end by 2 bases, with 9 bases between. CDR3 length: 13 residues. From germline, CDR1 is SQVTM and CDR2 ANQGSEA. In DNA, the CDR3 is TGCAGCGTTGTAGCGACCACCTACAATGAGCAGTTCTTC. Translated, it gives CSVVATTYNEQFF.

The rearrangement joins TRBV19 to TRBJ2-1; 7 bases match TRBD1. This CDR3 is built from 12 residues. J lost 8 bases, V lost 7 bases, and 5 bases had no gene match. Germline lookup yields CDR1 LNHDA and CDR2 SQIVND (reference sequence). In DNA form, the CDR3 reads TGTGCCAGTAACAACAGGGGCGATGAGCAGTTCTTC. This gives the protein CASNNRGDEQFF. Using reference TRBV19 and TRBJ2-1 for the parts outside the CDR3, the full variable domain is DGGITQSPKYLFRKEGQNVTLSCEQNLNHDAMYWYRQDPGQGLRLIYYSQIVNDFQKGDIAEGYSVSREKKESFPLTVTSAQKNPTAFYLCASNNRGDEQFFGPGTRLTVL.

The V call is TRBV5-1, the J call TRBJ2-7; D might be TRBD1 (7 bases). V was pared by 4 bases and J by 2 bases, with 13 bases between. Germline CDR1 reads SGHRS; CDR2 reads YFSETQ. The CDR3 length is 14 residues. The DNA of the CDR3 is TGCGCCAGCAGCGTGGAGGGGGCGGCCTACGAGCAGTACTTC. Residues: CASSVEGAAYEQYF.

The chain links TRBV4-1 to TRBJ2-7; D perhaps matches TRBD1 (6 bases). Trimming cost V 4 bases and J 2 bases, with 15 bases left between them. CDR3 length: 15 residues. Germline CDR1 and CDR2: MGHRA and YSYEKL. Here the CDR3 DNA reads TGCGCCAGCAGCCGTACCAGGGGAAACACCTACGAGCAGTACTTC. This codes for CASSRTRGNTYEQYF.